The 8 T cell receptor beta chains below all came from one sample that was sequenced in a study of CD8 T cells in ankylosing spondylitis. One entry per CDR3 protein results from TCRdb running MiXCR on the 5' RACE reads. The sample lists about 340,000 distinct CDR3 sequences; roughly 15% were seen once. Sequenced sample: blood, either unsorted or a sorted T cell fraction (not recorded which). These receptors were taken from a male donor with ankylosing spondylitis or in good health (not recorded which).

This chain uses TRBV4-1 with TRBJ2-2, with TRBD1 matching 9 bases. The V gene end was trimmed by 4 bases and the J gene end by 1 base; junction bases not matched to a gene: 7. This CDR3 contains 17 residues. CDR1 is MGHRA, CDR2 YSYEKL, per germline. CDR3 sequence (DNA): TGCGCCAGCAGCCGACTCCCGGGACAGGGGAACACCGGGGAGCTGTTTTTT. Translated, it gives CASSRLPGQGNTGELFF.

Only a few counts were recorded for this clonotype. The chain is built from TRBV29-1 and TRBJ2-3; D is possibly TRBD2 (5 bases). This CDR3 has 15 amino acids. V shed 3 bases and J shed 2 bases, with 15 bases lying between them. The germline V gene encodes CDR1 SQVTM and CDR2 ANQGSEA. In nucleotides, the CDR3 is TGCAGCGTTGACTCGGCAGGAGGTACCACAGATACGCAGTATTTT. Encoded protein: CSVDSAGGTTDTQYF.

The rearrangement joins TRBV20-1 to TRBJ2-3; tentatively, D is TRBD2 (5 bases). Per germline, CDR1 DFQATT and CDR2 SNEGSKA (reference sequence). V was clipped by 6 bases and J by 6 bases, with 16 bases between them. This CDR3 has 13 amino acids. The CDR3, as DNA: TGCAGTGCCAGTGGACTTTTCCCGGATACGCAGTATTTT. Translating gives CSASGLFPDTQYF.

This clonotype has a handful of counts. CDR3 DNA sequence: TGTGCCATCAGTGAGGGACAGGGGATGAACACTGAAGCTTTCTTT. It is translated as CAISEGQGMNTEAFF. The V and J genes are TRBV10-3 and TRBJ1-1, with 9 bases aligning to TRBD1. The J segment lost 0 bases and the V segment lost 2 bases, leaving 1 base of the junction unmatched. The CDR3 spans 15 residues. Germline assignment: CDR1 ENHRY and CDR2 SYGVKD.

This chain joins TRBV5-4 and TRBJ2-1; 8 bases match TRBD2. Germline values: CDR1 SGHNT, CDR2 YYREEE (reference sequence). The CDR3 contains 16 residues. V shed 3 bases and J 4 bases; nucleotides not matched to a gene: 9. CDR3: CASSWGSSGSYNEQFF. Written as DNA, the CDR3 is TGTGCCAGCAGCTGGGGGTCTAGCGGGTCATACAATGAGCAGTTCTTC.

The chain joins TRBV7-9 to TRBJ2-3; TRBD2 is a possible D gene (5 bases). Per germline, CDR1 SEHNR and CDR2 FQNEAQ (reference sequence). V shed 2 bases and J shed 4 bases, with 13 bases lying between them. The CDR3 length is 15 residues. The CDR3 sequence: CASSLQSGGADTQYF. CDR3 in DNA: TGTGCCAGCAGCTTACAGTCAGGAGGAGCAGATACGCAGTATTTT.

This clonotype was detected only a few times. This chain joins TRBV6-1 and TRBJ2-3; D is ambiguous. The V end was cut by 6 bases, the J end by 0 bases, with 13 bases between. The CDR3 contains 15 residues. Germline assignment: CDR1 MNHNS and CDR2 SASEGT. The CDR3 nucleotides read TGTGCCAGCAGATGGACCGCCCTAAGCACAGATACGCAGTATTTT. Translated: CASRWTALSTDTQYF.

In this sample, this clonotype turned up many times. The chain combines TRBV10-3 with TRBJ1-1, with 8 nucleotides matching TRBD1. Per germline, CDR1 ENHRY and CDR2 SYGVKD. The CDR3 length is 14 residues. Unmatched junction bases numbered 9, after V lost 8 bases and J lost 4 bases. In nucleotides, the CDR3 is TGTGCCATCGGCCAGACAGGGGATCTCACTGAAGCTTTCTTT. It yields the protein CAIGQTGDLTEAFF.